This TCR beta chain was identified during a study of OX40 agonist ivuxolimab in advanced cancers. On the study more broadly: Clinicians treated patients with ivuxolimab, an agonistic anti-OX40 (CD134) antibody. Participants averaged 60 years of age (range about 23 to 79) and were 75% to 90% male. Study-level findings and limits: Clonal expansion was seen in CD4+ and CD8+ blood T cells by week 6 at 0.1 to 3.0 mg/kg. Averaging showed that CD8+ T cells had more expanded clones than CD4+ did.

As to this clone: Its cognate antigen is unknown.

Profiling relied on immunoSEQ multiplex PCR, and the TCRdb table lists in-frame clones only, not all of them. The table has some 46,000 clones, around 88% seen once. Germline V gene lookup returns CDR1 LNHDA and CDR2 SQIVND (reference sequence). V lost 3 bases and J lost 7, with 13 bases in between. The CDR3 is made up of 14 amino acids. This specimen was CD4+ or CD8+ T cells sorted from blood, taken in a trial of the OX40 agonist ivuxolimab. The receptor comes from an adult with an advanced solid tumor such as melanoma, head and neck, liver or kidney cancer. V gene TRBV19 combines with J gene TRBJ2-1; D may be TRBD1 (7 bases). The CDR3 region is CASSIQGGMNEQFF. CDR3 sequence (DNA): TGTGCCAGTAGTATCCAGGGGGGAATGAATGAGCAGTTCTTC. The full variable domain, rest sourced from reference TRBV19 and TRBJ2-1, is DGGITQSPKYLFRKEGQNVTLSCEQNLNHDAMYWYRQDPGQGLRLIYYSQIVNDFQKGDIAEGYSVSREKKESFPLTVTSAQKNPTAFYLCASSIQGGMNEQFFGPGTRLTVL.